These T cell receptor beta chains were read from a single sample in a study of T cell repertoires in aging, cancer and after chemotherapy. TCRdb used MiXCR to reprocess the multiplex PCR reads, holding one entry per CDR3 protein. The sample shows about 13,000 distinct CDR3 sequences, over 25% of them seen only once. The sample taken for sequencing was blood. These TCRs come from a human donor in good health. Each CDR3 is given without its conserved first and last residue. Fields, in order: CDR3 length, V gene, J gene, CDR3 protein.

13	TRBV28	TRBJ2-7	ASSLRQGDSYEQY
11	TRBV6-1	TRBJ2-7	ASSESRSGEQY
11	TRBV12-3/TRBV12-4	TRBJ1-1	ASSFQGGTEAF
7	TRBV27	TRBJ2-7	ASSLVRY
14	TRBV5-4	TRBJ2-5	ASSMETGTAVETQY
13	TRBV7-9	TRBJ1-6	ASTGGGSHNSPLH
13	TRBV28	TRBJ2-7	ASSLSRALAEEQY
14	TRBV5-5	TRBJ1-4	ASSLDRSSTNEKLF
12	TRBV6-5	TRBJ1-2	ASRATSGDYRYT
13	TRBV12-3/TRBV12-4	TRBJ1-5	ASSGQVGSNQPQH
10	TRBV29-1	TRBJ2-2	SGQGDTGELF
13	TRBV7-9	TRBJ1-5	ASSSTGIGNQPQH
9	TRBV6-1	TRBJ1-1	ASLAWTEAF
12	TRBV6-4	TRBJ2-3	ASSVGLEGDTQY
14	TRBV12-3/TRBV12-4	TRBJ1-5	ASSLGGGRVDQPQH
13	TRBV5-5	TRBJ1-5	ASSFSREGRQPQH
12	TRBV19	TRBJ1-2	ASSITGGNAGYT
12	TRBV15	TRBJ1-2	ATSRVTVASGYT
11	TRBV6-5	TRBJ2-2	ASSYRRGGELF
11	TRBV20-1	TRBJ2-7	SAVPTTSYEQY
14	TRBV28	TRBJ1-6	ASRSPWEQGISPLH
12	TRBV29-1	TRBJ2-5	SVEGGTSYGTQY
13	TRBV19	TRBJ2-3	ASSKRQGQTDTQY
15	TRBV30	TRBJ1-2	AWTRDGTGLGGFGYT
13	TRBV7-2	TRBJ1-5	ASSLGQGSNQPQH
9	TRBV20-1	TRBJ1-1	SARKNTEAF
14	TRBV24-1	TRBJ2-5	ATSDQPGGAQETQY
14	TRBV6-4	TRBJ2-7	ASSDSEGKGAAEQY
11	TRBV7-9	TRBJ2-7	ASSEGHPYEQY
14	TRBV27	TRBJ2-5	ASSLRYGAGQETQY
13	TRBV5-4	TRBJ2-2	ASTPGGANTGELF
19	TRBV6-4	TRBJ2-1	ASSPLGDSGGEGSSYNEQF
11	TRBV24-1	TRBJ1-2	ATSEEGYYGYT
12	TRBV6-2/TRBV6-3	TRBJ2-3	ASSGTSGTDTQY
10	TRBV7-2	TRBJ1-6	ASSLRYNPLH